A selection of T cell receptor beta chains follows, all from one sample in a study of shared clonotypes between healthy human individuals. Only in-frame clones appear in the TCRdb table, and some are missing; sequencing was by immunoSEQ multiplex PCR. The repertoire holds around 1.6 million clones, with approximately 98% as singletons. Input material: naive CD4+ T cells sorted from blood. Every receptor here comes from a man in his thirties or forties in good health. Both conserved end residues are part of each CDR3. D genes are given only for firm matches. The listing skips clone size in some rows; elsewhere it reads once, few, many or a size class.

cdr3_nt: TGTGCCAGCAGCCGTGGGACAGGCATCTACAATGAGCAGTTCTTC
cdr3_aa: CASSRGTGIYNEQFF
d_call: TRBD1
cdr3_length: 15
j_call: TRBJ2-1
clone_size: NA
v_call: TRBV7-6

cdr3_nt: TGTGCCAGCAGTGTTAAGGGGATCGGTTATGGCTACACCTTC
cdr3_aa: CASSVKGIGYGYTF
d_call: NA
cdr3_length: 14
j_call: TRBJ1-2
clone_size: NA
v_call: TRBV2

cdr3_nt: TGTGCCTGGAGTCGTAGGGGACTCTCTGGGGAAAAACTGTTTTTT
cdr3_aa: CAWSRRGLSGEKLFF
d_call: NA
cdr3_length: 15
j_call: TRBJ1-4
clone_size: NA
v_call: TRBV30

cdr3_nt: TGTGCCAGCAGCCATCAGACAGGGGGCCAAGAGACCCAGTACTTC
cdr3_aa: CASSHQTGGQETQYF
d_call: TRBD1
cdr3_length: 15
j_call: TRBJ2-5
clone_size: NA
v_call: TRBV28

cdr3_nt: TGTGCCAGCAGTTCCGGACAGGGCAATCAGCCCCAGCATTTT
cdr3_aa: CASSSGQGNQPQHF
d_call: TRBD1
cdr3_length: 14
j_call: TRBJ1-5
clone_size: NA
v_call: TRBV6-6

cdr3_nt: TGTGCCAGCAGCGTGACTAGCGGCTCCTACGAGCAGTACTTC
cdr3_aa: CASSVTSGSYEQYF
d_call: TRBD2
cdr3_length: 14
j_call: TRBJ2-7
clone_size: NA
v_call: TRBV9

cdr3_nt: TGCAGTGCTACCAACCCGAGCCAGCATTTT
cdr3_aa: CSATNPSQHF
d_call: NA
cdr3_length: 10
j_call: TRBJ1-5
clone_size: NA
v_call: TRBV20-1

cdr3_nt: TGTGCCAGCAGTTACTCGCAGGTCAGGACAGATACGCAGTATTTT
cdr3_aa: CASSYSQVRTDTQYF
d_call: NA
cdr3_length: 15
j_call: TRBJ2-3
clone_size: NA
v_call: TRBV6-6

cdr3_nt: TGTGCCAGCACGACCCCCTCGAGCGGGAGTCCCGCCGGGGAGCTGTTTTTT
cdr3_aa: CASTTPSSGSPAGELFF
d_call: TRBD2
cdr3_length: 17
j_call: TRBJ2-2
clone_size: NA
v_call: TRBV7-8

cdr3_nt: TGTGCCAGCAGTTCCCCGCCTACAGGGGGGGAGCAGTACTTC
cdr3_aa: CASSSPPTGGEQYF
d_call: TRBD1
cdr3_length: 14
j_call: TRBJ2-7
clone_size: NA
v_call: TRBV28

cdr3_nt: TGTGCCAGCAGTGGGGCGGGGCTAGCGGAAGAGACCCAGTACTTC
cdr3_aa: CASSGAGLAEETQYF
d_call: TRBD2
cdr3_length: 15
j_call: TRBJ2-5
clone_size: NA
v_call: TRBV28

cdr3_nt: TGTGCCAGCACCGTAGGAGGGGATTTCGCCTACAATGAGCAGTTCTTC
cdr3_aa: CASTVGGDFAYNEQFF
d_call: NA
cdr3_length: 16
j_call: TRBJ2-1
clone_size: NA
v_call: TRBV9

cdr3_nt: TGCGCCAGCAGTGATTACGGAGAAACCTACGAGCAGTACTTC
cdr3_aa: CASSDYGETYEQYF
d_call: NA
cdr3_length: 14
j_call: TRBJ2-7
clone_size: NA
v_call: TRBV10-1

cdr3_nt: TGCGCCAGCAGCCAAGTGCCAGGGTCCCATGGCTACACCTTC
cdr3_aa: CASSQVPGSHGYTF
d_call: NA
cdr3_length: 14
j_call: TRBJ1-2
clone_size: once
v_call: TRBV4-1

cdr3_nt: TGCGCCAGCACCGACAGGGAGGGAGGAAACACCATATATTTT
cdr3_aa: CASTDREGGNTIYF
d_call: TRBD1
cdr3_length: 14
j_call: TRBJ1-3
clone_size: NA
v_call: TRBV5-1

cdr3_nt: TGCGCCAGCAGCTACCAGCTAACGAACACCGGGGAGCTGTTTTTT
cdr3_aa: CASSYQLTNTGELFF
d_call: NA
cdr3_length: 15
j_call: TRBJ2-2
clone_size: NA
v_call: TRBV5-1

cdr3_nt: TGTGCCAGCTCACCGCTTAGGACTAGCGGGAGGGCCGGAGAGACCCAGTACTTC
cdr3_aa: CASSPLRTSGRAGETQYF
d_call: TRBD2
cdr3_length: 18
j_call: TRBJ2-5
clone_size: NA
v_call: TRBV18

cdr3_nt: TGTGCCAGCAGGTGGGGGATCGACACCGGGGAGCTGTTTTTT
cdr3_aa: CASRWGIDTGELFF
d_call: NA
cdr3_length: 14
j_call: TRBJ2-2
clone_size: NA
v_call: TRBV27

cdr3_nt: TGTGCCAGCAGCGTGGGTAGAGACTACAATGAGCAGTTCTTC
cdr3_aa: CASSVGRDYNEQFF
d_call: NA
cdr3_length: 14
j_call: TRBJ2-1
clone_size: NA
v_call: TRBV5-4

cdr3_nt: TGTGCCAGCAGAAGACAGTCGCACCAGGGAACCGGGGAGCTGTTTTTT
cdr3_aa: CASRRQSHQGTGELFF
d_call: NA
cdr3_length: 16
j_call: TRBJ2-2
clone_size: NA
v_call: TRBV25-1

cdr3_nt: TGTGCCAGCAGCTCCAGGACAGAATACACCATATATTTT
cdr3_aa: CASSSRTEYTIYF
d_call: NA
cdr3_length: 13
j_call: TRBJ1-3
clone_size: NA
v_call: TRBV7-2

cdr3_nt: TGTGCCAGCAGCCCGGGATGCAGGGTAGATGAAAAACTGTTTTTT
cdr3_aa: CASSPGCRVDEKLFF
d_call: NA
cdr3_length: 15
j_call: TRBJ1-4
clone_size: NA
v_call: TRBV6-7

cdr3_nt: TGCAGCGTTGCGGACGGGAGGAGCTCCTACGAGCAGTACTTC
cdr3_aa: CSVADGRSSYEQYF
d_call: TRBD2
cdr3_length: 14
j_call: TRBJ2-7
clone_size: NA
v_call: TRBV29-1

cdr3_nt: TGTGCCATCCGGACAGGTGTCGTCCATGAGCAGTTCTTC
cdr3_aa: CAIRTGVVHEQFF
d_call: TRBD1
cdr3_length: 13
j_call: TRBJ2-1
clone_size: NA
v_call: TRBV10-3

cdr3_nt: TGTGCCAGCAGCTTAGCGAGGGCTAGCGGAACCACAGATACGCAGTATTTT
cdr3_aa: CASSLARASGTTDTQYF
d_call: TRBD2
cdr3_length: 17
j_call: TRBJ2-3
clone_size: NA
v_call: TRBV7-9

cdr3_nt: TGTGCCAGCAGTTCCGGGACAGGGGCTCCTGGGGCCAACGTCCTGACTTTC
cdr3_aa: CASSSGTGAPGANVLTF
d_call: TRBD1
cdr3_length: 17
j_call: TRBJ2-6
clone_size: NA
v_call: TRBV5-4

cdr3_nt: TGTGCCAGCAGCTTGCAGGGTAGTTCCTACGAGCAGTACTTC
cdr3_aa: CASSLQGSSYEQYF
d_call: NA
cdr3_length: 14
j_call: TRBJ2-7
clone_size: NA
v_call: TRBV5-4

cdr3_nt: TGTGCCAGCAGCTCCGCCGGGACTATTAAAGGGGAGCTGTTTTTT
cdr3_aa: CASSSAGTIKGELFF
d_call: TRBD2
cdr3_length: 15
j_call: TRBJ2-2
clone_size: NA
v_call: TRBV7-9

cdr3_nt: TGTGCCAGCTCAGTCGGGACAGGGGGGGACAATGAGCAGTTCTTC
cdr3_aa: CASSVGTGGDNEQFF
d_call: TRBD1
cdr3_length: 15
j_call: TRBJ2-1
clone_size: once
v_call: TRBV18

cdr3_nt: TGTGCCAGCAGCGTCGGACTAGCGAGAACAATGGGTGATGAGCAGTTCTTC
cdr3_aa: CASSVGLARTMGDEQFF
d_call: TRBD2
cdr3_length: 17
j_call: TRBJ2-1
clone_size: NA
v_call: TRBV5-4

cdr3_nt: TGTGCCAGTAGTATTGGGTTATTCGAGCAGTTCTTC
cdr3_aa: CASSIGLFEQFF
d_call: NA
cdr3_length: 12
j_call: TRBJ2-1
clone_size: NA
v_call: TRBV19

cdr3_nt: TGTGCCTGGAGAGACCCCCTCCGACAGGGTAGGCACACCATATATTTT
cdr3_aa: CAWRDPLRQGRHTIYF
d_call: TRBD1
cdr3_length: 16
j_call: TRBJ1-3
clone_size: NA
v_call: TRBV30

cdr3_nt: TGCGCCAGCAGCTCTCACAGGGGTGCTAATGAAAAACTGTTTTTT
cdr3_aa: CASSSHRGANEKLFF
d_call: TRBD1
cdr3_length: 15
j_call: TRBJ1-4
clone_size: NA
v_call: TRBV5-1

cdr3_nt: TGTGCCAGCAGCCAAGGGAATAAGGGCTCAAGAGGGGAGCAGTACTTC
cdr3_aa: CASSQGNKGSRGEQYF
d_call: NA
cdr3_length: 16
j_call: TRBJ2-7
clone_size: once
v_call: TRBV14

cdr3_nt: TGTGCCGGCAGTTTATCGCGGGAGGAGACCCAGTACTTC
cdr3_aa: CAGSLSREETQYF
d_call: TRBD2
cdr3_length: 13
j_call: TRBJ2-5
clone_size: NA
v_call: TRBV28

cdr3_nt: TGTGCCAGCAGCAGGGACCCCGGCACAGATACGCAGTATTTT
cdr3_aa: CASSRDPGTDTQYF
d_call: NA
cdr3_length: 14
j_call: TRBJ2-3
clone_size: NA
v_call: TRBV4-2

cdr3_nt: TGTGCCAGCAGCAATAGGCCCAATGAGCAGTTCTTC
cdr3_aa: CASSNRPNEQFF
d_call: NA
cdr3_length: 12
j_call: TRBJ2-1
clone_size: NA
v_call: TRBV5-4

cdr3_nt: TGTGCCAGCAGTTTAATAGGGGCATTCTATGGCTACACCTTC
cdr3_aa: CASSLIGAFYGYTF
d_call: NA
cdr3_length: 14
j_call: TRBJ1-2
clone_size: NA
v_call: TRBV28

cdr3_nt: TGTGCCAGCAGCTCACAGGTGGCATTTGGAAACACCATATATTTT
cdr3_aa: CASSSQVAFGNTIYF
d_call: NA
cdr3_length: 15
j_call: TRBJ1-3
clone_size: NA
v_call: TRBV5-6

cdr3_nt: TGTGCCAGCAGTCCGGACAGGGAGGATCAGCCCCAGCATTTT
cdr3_aa: CASSPDREDQPQHF
d_call: TRBD1
cdr3_length: 14
j_call: TRBJ1-5
clone_size: NA
v_call: TRBV27

cdr3_nt: TGTGCCAGCAGCGGCCAACGGGGGTCAGGGAAAAAGAACACTGAAGCTTTCTTT
cdr3_aa: CASSGQRGSGKKNTEAFF
d_call: NA
cdr3_length: 18
j_call: TRBJ1-1
clone_size: NA
v_call: TRBV11-3

cdr3_nt: TGTGCCAGCACCAGCGGTGGGGGGTTGGAGCAGTACTTC
cdr3_aa: CASTSGGGLEQYF
d_call: NA
cdr3_length: 13
j_call: TRBJ2-7
clone_size: NA
v_call: TRBV28

cdr3_nt: TGTGCCAGTAGTGGGGGACAGGGCACAGATACGCAGTATTTT
cdr3_aa: CASSGGQGTDTQYF
d_call: TRBD1
cdr3_length: 14
j_call: TRBJ2-3
clone_size: NA
v_call: TRBV19

cdr3_nt: TGTGCCAGCAGCTTAGGGACAGGGGATTTCTCTGGGGCCAACGTCCTGACTTTC
cdr3_aa: CASSLGTGDFSGANVLTF
d_call: TRBD1
cdr3_length: 18
j_call: TRBJ2-6
clone_size: NA
v_call: TRBV7-9

cdr3_nt: TGTGCCACCGGAGGGCAGGGGTTACTAGCGGGGCTCATCGGGGAGCTGTTTTTT
cdr3_aa: CATGGQGLLAGLIGELFF
d_call: TRBD2
cdr3_length: 18
j_call: TRBJ2-2
clone_size: NA
v_call: TRBV2